The source of this T cell receptor beta chain is a study of T-cell reconstitution after alpha-beta-depleted transplantation in children. Regarding the study as a whole: The study reportedly traced alpha-beta T cells about two months after transplant to several hundred expanded graft clones. The study traced high day-60 TCRbeta diversity in some patients to surviving recipient T cells and thymic progenitors. Hyperexpanded clones declined; after one year, newly produced T cells mostly supplied diversity.

Comments on this clonotype: Antigen unknown.

As it was prepared, the TCRbeta library received unique molecular identifiers. TCRdb called the PCR reads again in MiXCR, with one record for every CDR3 protein. The table shows fewer than 750,000 distinct CDR3 sequences, with 25% to 30% occurring only once. The CDR3 covers 18 residues. Trimming took 6 bases from V and 7 from J; bases not matched to a gene: 19. Per germline, CDR1 LGHDT and CDR2 YNNKEL (reference sequence). Sequencing used PBMCs, obtained before TCRalphabeta/CD19-depleted stem cell transplant. The chain combines TRBV3-1 with TRBJ2-3; 10 bases are a match to TRBD2. The TCR comes from a boy in the first two years of life with Wiskott-Aldrich syndrome, due to receive a stem cell transplant. CDR3 loop: CASSSEEAGGSLGNTQYF. CDR3 nucleotide sequence: TGTGCCAGCAGTTCGGAGGAAGCGGGAGGGTCCCTCGGGAATACGCAGTATTTT.